The entry below describes one TCR beta chain. The data stem from a study of control samples from healthy donors and cancer patients. Some clones are missing from TCRdb's copy, which holds only in-frame ones; the method was immunoSEQ multiplex PCR. The sample contains 50,000 or so clones, 85% to 95% of which appear only once. J gave up 5 bases and V 5 bases, and 5 bases lay outside the gene matches. The CDR3 loop spans 14 amino acids. Germline CDR1 reads SGHTA; CDR2 reads FQGNSA. This clonotype was sampled from a man in his thirties or forties in good health. This chain connects TRBV7-2 to TRBJ2-7; 11 bases agree with TRBD1. The specimen was blood. CDR3 region: CASSPPGQGDEQYF. CDR3 bases: TGTGCCAGCAGCCCCCCGGGACAGGGGGACGAGCAGTACTTC.